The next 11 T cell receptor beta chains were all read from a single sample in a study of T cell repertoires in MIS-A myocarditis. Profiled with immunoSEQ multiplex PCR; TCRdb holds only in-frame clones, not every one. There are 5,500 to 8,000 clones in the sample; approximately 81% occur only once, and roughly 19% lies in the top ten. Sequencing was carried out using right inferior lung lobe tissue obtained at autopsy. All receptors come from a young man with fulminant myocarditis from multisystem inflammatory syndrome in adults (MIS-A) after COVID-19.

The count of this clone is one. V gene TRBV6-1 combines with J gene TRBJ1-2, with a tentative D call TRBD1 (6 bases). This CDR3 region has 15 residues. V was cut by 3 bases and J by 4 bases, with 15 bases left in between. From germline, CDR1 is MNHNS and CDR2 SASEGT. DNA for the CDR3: TGTGCCAGCAGTGAGTCGGGGGGCGCGAGCTATGGCTACACCTTC. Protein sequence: CASSESGGASYGYTF.

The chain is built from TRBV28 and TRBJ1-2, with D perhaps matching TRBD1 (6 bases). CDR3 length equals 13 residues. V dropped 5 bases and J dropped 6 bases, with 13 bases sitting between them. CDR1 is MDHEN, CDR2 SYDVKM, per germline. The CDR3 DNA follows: TGTGCCAGCAGTGCACCAGGGGTTAATGGCTACACCTTC. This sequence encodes CASSAPGVNGYTF.

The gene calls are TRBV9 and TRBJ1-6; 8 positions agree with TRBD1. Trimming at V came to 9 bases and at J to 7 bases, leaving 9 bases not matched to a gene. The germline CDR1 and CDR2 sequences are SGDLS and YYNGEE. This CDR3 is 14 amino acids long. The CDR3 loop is CATSRDRTNSPLHF. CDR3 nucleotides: TGTGCCACAAGCCGGGACAGGACGAATTCACCCCTCCACTTT.

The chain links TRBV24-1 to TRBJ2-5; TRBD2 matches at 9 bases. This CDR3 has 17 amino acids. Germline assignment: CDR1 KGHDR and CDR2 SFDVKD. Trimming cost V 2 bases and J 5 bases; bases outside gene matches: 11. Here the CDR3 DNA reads TGTGCCACCAGTGATTATGGGCCTAGCGGGGTGAGTGAGACCCAGTACTTC. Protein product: CATSDYGPSGVSETQYF.

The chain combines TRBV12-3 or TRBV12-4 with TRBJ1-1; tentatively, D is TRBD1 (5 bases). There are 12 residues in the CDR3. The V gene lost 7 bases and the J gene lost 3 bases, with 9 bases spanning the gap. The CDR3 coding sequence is TGTGCCAGCACCCCAGGGTACACTGAAGCTTTCTTT. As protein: CASTPGYTEAFF.

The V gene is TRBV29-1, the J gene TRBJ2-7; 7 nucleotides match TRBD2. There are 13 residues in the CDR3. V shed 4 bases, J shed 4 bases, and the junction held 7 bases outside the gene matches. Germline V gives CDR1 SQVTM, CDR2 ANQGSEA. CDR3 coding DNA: TGCAGCGTTGGGGCTAGCGGTCCTTACGAGCAGTACTTC. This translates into CSVGASGPYEQYF.

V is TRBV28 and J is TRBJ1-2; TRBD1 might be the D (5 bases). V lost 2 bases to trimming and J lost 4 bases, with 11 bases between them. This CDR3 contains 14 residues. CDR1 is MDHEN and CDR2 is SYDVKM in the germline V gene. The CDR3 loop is CASSLRGRIYGYTF. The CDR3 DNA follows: TGTGCCAGCAGTTTAAGGGGCAGAATCTATGGCTACACCTTC.

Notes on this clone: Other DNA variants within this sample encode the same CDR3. Here the CDR3 DNA reads TGCAGCGTCACAAGGGCTGAAACCAAAAACATTCAGTACTTC. Protein: CSVTRAETKNIQYF. This chain connects TRBV29-1 to TRBJ2-4; no clear D. The germline V gene encodes CDR1 SQVTM and CDR2 ANQGSEA. V dropped 6 bases and J dropped 2 bases, with 14 bases sitting between them. The CDR3 totals 14 residues.

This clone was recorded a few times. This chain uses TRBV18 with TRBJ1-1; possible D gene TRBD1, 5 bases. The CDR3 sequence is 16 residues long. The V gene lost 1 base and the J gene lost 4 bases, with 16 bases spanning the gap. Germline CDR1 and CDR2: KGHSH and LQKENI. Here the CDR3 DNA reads TGTGCCAGCTCACCACGAGTCGGGGCTGGTGCCACTGAAGCTTTCTTT. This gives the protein CASSPRVGAGATEAFF.

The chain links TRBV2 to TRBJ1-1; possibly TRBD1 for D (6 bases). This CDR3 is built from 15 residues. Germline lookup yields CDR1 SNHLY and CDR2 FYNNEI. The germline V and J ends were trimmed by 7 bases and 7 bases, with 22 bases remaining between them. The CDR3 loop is CASNLGQPAAGEAFF. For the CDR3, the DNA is TGTGCCAGCAACCTAGGACAGCCAGCGGCGGGTGAAGCTTTCTTT. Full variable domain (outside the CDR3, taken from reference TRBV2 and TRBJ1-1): EPEVTQTPSHQVTQMGQEVILRCVPISNHLYFYWYRQILGQKVEFLVSFYNNEISEKSEIFDDQFSVERPDGSNFTLKIRSTKLEDSAMYFCASNLGQPAAGEAFFGQGTRLTVV.

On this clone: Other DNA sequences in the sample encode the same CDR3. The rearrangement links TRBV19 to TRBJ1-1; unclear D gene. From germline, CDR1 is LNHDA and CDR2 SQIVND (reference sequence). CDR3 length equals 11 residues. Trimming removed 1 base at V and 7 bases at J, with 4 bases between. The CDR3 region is CASSIGIEAFF. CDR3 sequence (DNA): TGTGCCAGTAGTATAGGGATTGAAGCTTTCTTT.